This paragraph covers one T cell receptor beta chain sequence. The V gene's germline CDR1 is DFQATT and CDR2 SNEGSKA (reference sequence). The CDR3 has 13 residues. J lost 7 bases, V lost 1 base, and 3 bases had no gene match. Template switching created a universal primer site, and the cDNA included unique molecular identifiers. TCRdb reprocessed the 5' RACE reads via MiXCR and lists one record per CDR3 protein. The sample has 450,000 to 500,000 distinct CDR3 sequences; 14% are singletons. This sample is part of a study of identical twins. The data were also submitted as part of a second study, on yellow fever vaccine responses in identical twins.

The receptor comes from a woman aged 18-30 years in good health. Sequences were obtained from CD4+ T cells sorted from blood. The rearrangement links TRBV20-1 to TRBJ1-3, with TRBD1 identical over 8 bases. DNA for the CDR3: TGCAGTGCTAGAGGCGCAGGGGGCAACACCATATATTTT. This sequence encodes CSARGAGGNTIYF.